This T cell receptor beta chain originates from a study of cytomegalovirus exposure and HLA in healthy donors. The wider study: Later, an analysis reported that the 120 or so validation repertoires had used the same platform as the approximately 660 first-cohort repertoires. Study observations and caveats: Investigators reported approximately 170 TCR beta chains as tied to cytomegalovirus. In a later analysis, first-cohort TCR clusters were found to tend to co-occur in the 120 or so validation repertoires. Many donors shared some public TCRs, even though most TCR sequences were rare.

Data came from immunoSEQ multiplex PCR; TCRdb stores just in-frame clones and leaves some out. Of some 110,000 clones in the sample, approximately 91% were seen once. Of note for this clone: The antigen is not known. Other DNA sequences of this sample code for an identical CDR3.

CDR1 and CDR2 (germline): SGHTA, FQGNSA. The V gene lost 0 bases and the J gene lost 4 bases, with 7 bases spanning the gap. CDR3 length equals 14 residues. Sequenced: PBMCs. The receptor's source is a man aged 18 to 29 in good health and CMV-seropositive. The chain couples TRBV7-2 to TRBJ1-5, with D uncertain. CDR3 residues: CASSLAGGNQPQHF. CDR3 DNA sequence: TGTGCCAGCAGCTTAGCTGGCGGGAATCAGCCCCAGCATTTT.